This TCR beta chain stems from a study of human T cells and chemical hapten exposure. One entry per CDR3 protein, called by TCRdb with MiXCR from the RACE reads. The sample yields 300,000 to 400,000 distinct CDR3 sequences, around 5.5% seen once. The CDR3 contains 17 residues. V shed 6 bases and J 0 bases; nucleotides not matched to a gene: 12. Germline V CDR1 and CDR2: MNHEY, SMNVEV (reference sequence). The time point denotes: pre-sensitization, week 0. Treatment of the sample: therapeutic diphenylcyclopropenone sensitization with weekly scalp DPC. Ahead of applying each patch test, blood was sampled.

The receptor comes from a woman aged 45-65 years with alopecia areata. Some clones in this sample may be carry-over from other donors' samples. The genes are TRBV27 and TRBJ2-5; TRBD2 aligns across 8 bases. Sequences were derived from whole blood, sampled in connection with sensitization to the hapten diphenylcyclopropenone (DPC). The CDR3 spells CASSLRPGGGYQETQYF. CDR3 bases: TGTGCCAGCAGCCTTCGGCCTGGCGGGGGGTACCAAGAGACCCAGTACTTC.